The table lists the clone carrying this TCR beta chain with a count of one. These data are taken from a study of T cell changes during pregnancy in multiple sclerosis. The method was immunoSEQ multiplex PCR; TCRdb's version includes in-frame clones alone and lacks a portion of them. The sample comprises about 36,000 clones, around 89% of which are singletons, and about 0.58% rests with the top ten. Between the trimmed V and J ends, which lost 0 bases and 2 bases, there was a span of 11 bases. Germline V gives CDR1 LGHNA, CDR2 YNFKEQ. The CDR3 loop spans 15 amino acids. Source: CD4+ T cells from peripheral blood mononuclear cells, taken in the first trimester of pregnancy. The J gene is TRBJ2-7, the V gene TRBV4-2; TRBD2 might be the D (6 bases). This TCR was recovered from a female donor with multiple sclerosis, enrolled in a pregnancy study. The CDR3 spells CASSQEEGGAYEQYF. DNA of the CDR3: TGTGCCAGCAGCCAAGAAGAGGGAGGCGCCTACGAGCAGTACTTC.